This paragraph covers one T cell receptor beta chain sequence. The data were obtained in a study of siplizumab effects on memory and regulatory T cells. Using immunoSEQ multiplex PCR, the repertoire was profiled, and TCRdb retains in-frame clones only, with some absent. This table has roughly 40,000 clones, roughly 90% appearing once. The CDR3 contains 15 residues. The germline gives CDR1 LNHDA, CDR2 SQIVND (reference sequence). V shed 7 bases and J shed 4 bases, with 19 bases lying between them. The chain combines TRBV19 with TRBJ1-2; D ambiguous. This TCR was recovered from a human donor in good health. Material for sequencing was naive CD4+ T cells sorted from blood. CDR3 bases: TGTGCCAGTACCGTAGTGGGAGGGCCGAGCTATGGCTACACCTTC. Protein: CASTVVGGPSYGYTF.